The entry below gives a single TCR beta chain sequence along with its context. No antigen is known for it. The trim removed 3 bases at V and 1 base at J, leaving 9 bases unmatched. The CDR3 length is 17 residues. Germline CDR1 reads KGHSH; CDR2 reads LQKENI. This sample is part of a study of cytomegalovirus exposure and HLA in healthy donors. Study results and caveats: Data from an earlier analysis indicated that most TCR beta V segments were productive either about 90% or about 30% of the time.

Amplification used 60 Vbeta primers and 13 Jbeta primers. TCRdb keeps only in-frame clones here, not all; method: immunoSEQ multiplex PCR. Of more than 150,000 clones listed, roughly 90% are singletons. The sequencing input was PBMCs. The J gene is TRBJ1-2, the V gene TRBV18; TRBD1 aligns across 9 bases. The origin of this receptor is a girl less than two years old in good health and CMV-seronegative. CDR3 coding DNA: TGTGCCAGCTCACCCCAATCACAGGGGGCGCTTAACTATGGCTACACCTTC. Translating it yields CASSPQSQGALNYGYTF.